One sample yielded the 24 T cell receptor beta chains listed below, sequenced in a study of cytotoxic CD8 clonotypes in ibrutinib-treated CLL. Sequencing was performed with immunoSEQ multiplex PCR; in TCRdb, only in-frame clones are kept and a portion is missing. The table records 95,000 to 100,000 clones, about 72% of them present only once. This specimen consisted of PBMCs, obtained after 12 months of ibrutinib treatment. The receptors were sampled from a human donor with chronic lymphocytic leukemia.

The chain joins TRBV7-9 to TRBJ2-5; tentative D call: TRBD2 (5 bases). The V end lost 1 base, the J end lost 1 base, and 10 bases lay between the germline ends. The CDR3 loop spans 15 amino acids. Germline V gene sequence: CDR1 SEHNR, CDR2 FQNEAQ (reference sequence). The CDR3 sequence is CASSLVISGQETQYF. CDR3 DNA sequence: TGTGCCAGCAGCTTAGTTATCAGCGGCCAAGAGACCCAGTACTTC.

The table lists this clone with a count of one. The V and J genes are TRBV7-9 and TRBJ2-1; D is undetermined. The CDR3 spans 13 residues. V lost 5 bases to trimming and J lost 0 bases, with 5 bases between them. Per germline, CDR1 SEHNR and CDR2 FQNEAQ (reference sequence). CDR3 coding DNA: TGTGCCAGCAGCCTTAGCTCCTACAATGAGCAGTTCTTC. It specifies CASSLSSYNEQFF.

The sample holds one count of this clone. The CDR3 sequence is CAISSTGEEGTEAFF. Here the CDR3 DNA reads TGTGCCATCAGTTCGACAGGGGAGGAAGGCACTGAAGCTTTCTTT. The chain links TRBV10-3 to TRBJ1-1, with 8 bases matching TRBD1. The germline V gene encodes CDR1 ENHRY and CDR2 SYGVKD. Trimming at V came to 5 bases and at J to 4 bases, leaving 9 bases not matched to a gene. The CDR3 consists of 15 residues.

The chain recombines TRBV7-2 with TRBJ2-1; 11 nucleotides agree with TRBD2. Per the germline V gene, CDR1 is SGHTA and CDR2 is FQGNSA. This CDR3 contains 16 residues. Trimming took 3 bases from V and 6 from J; bases not matched to a gene: 7. The CDR3 protein is CASSFGPGLAVNEQFF. For the CDR3, the DNA is TGTGCCAGCAGCTTCGGACCGGGACTAGCGGTCAATGAGCAGTTCTTC.

The V call is TRBV30, the J call TRBJ1-1; 9 bases align to TRBD1. V shed 1 base, J shed 8 bases, and the junction held 14 bases outside the gene matches. Germline CDR1 is GTSNPN and CDR2 is SVGIG (reference sequence). The CDR3 is 16 residues long. The CDR3: CAWSARRTGEVREAFF. The CDR3 DNA is TGTGCCTGGAGTGCCCGTCGGACAGGGGAGGTGAGAGAAGCTTTCTTT.

This sequence joins TRBV7-9 and TRBJ1-2; 7 positions agree with TRBD1. This CDR3 contains 15 residues. The V and J ends lost 5 bases and 0 bases, in that order; junction bases with no gene match: 6. Germline CDR1 and CDR2: SEHNR and FQNEAQ (reference sequence). Here the CDR3 reads CASSEHRGTNYGYTF. CDR3 coding DNA: TGTGCCAGCAGCGAACACAGGGGCACTAACTATGGCTACACCTTC.

This clone was picked up a small number of times. This chain's CDR3 is CASSVTSATGELFF. CDR3 in DNA: TGTGCCAGCAGCGTCACTAGCGCCACCGGGGAGCTGTTTTTT. J is TRBJ2-2 and V is TRBV9, with 7 bases that match TRBD2. The CDR3 is 14 residues long. The J segment lost 4 bases and the V segment lost 2 bases, leaving 2 bases of the junction unmatched. The germline V gene encodes CDR1 SGDLS and CDR2 YYNGEE.

The rearrangement links TRBV5-4 to TRBJ2-5; 11 bases agree with TRBD2. CDR1 and CDR2 from the germline V gene are SGHNT and YYREEE (reference sequence). CDR3 length equals 19 residues. After removal of 0 bases from V and 2 bases from J, the junction contained 12 bases not matched to a gene. The CDR3 region has the DNA TGTGCCAGCAGCTTGGGTTCCCCTCTACTAGCGGGGGAACAAGAGACCCAGTACTTC. It encodes CASSLGSPLLAGEQETQYF.

This clone occurred once. The J gene is TRBJ1-3, the V gene TRBV12-5; D uncertain. The CDR3 runs 14 residues. Trimming shortened V by 9 bases and J by 0 bases, and 12 bases separated the two germline ends. Germline-derived CDR1 and CDR2 are LGHNT and FRNRAP. The CDR3 sequence is CASGRASSGNTIYF. Here the CDR3 DNA reads TGTGCTAGCGGCAGAGCGAGCTCTGGAAACACCATATATTTT. The whole variable domain, filled in from reference TRBV12-5 and TRBJ1-3, reads DARVTQTPRHKVTEMGQEVTMRCQPILGHNTVFWYRQTMMQGLELLAYFRNRAPLDDSGMPKDRFSAEMPDATLATLKIQPSEPRDSAVYFCASGRASSGNTIYFGEGSWLTVV.

This clone is termed large. This chain links TRBV30 with TRBJ1-1; D remains ambiguous. Trimming removed 7 bases from V and 3 bases from J, with 15 bases in between. The CDR3 contains 13 residues. Germline CDR1 GTSNPN, CDR2 SVGIG (reference sequence). CDR3 region: CASSGVDYTEAFF. The DNA for the CDR3 is TGTGCCTCAAGTGGGGTGGATTACACTGAAGCTTTCTTT.

V and J are TRBV9 and TRBJ2-3, with D possibly matching TRBD2 (7 bases). Germline CDR1 is SGDLS and CDR2 is YYNGEE. Between the trimmed V and J ends, which lost 4 bases and 6 bases, there was a span of 12 bases. The CDR3 extends over 13 amino acids. CDR3 nucleotide sequence: TGTGCCAGCAGCCCCCGGGGGGCGGATACGCAGTATTTT. This sequence encodes CASSPRGADTQYF.

This clone has only one observation. This chain connects TRBV28 to TRBJ1-5; D gene uncertain. Trimming removed 7 bases from V and 0 bases from J, with 7 bases in between. CDR1 and CDR2 from the germline V gene are MDHEN and SYDVKM. This CDR3 comprises 13 residues. Written as DNA, the CDR3 is TGTGCCAGCACTCACAATAGCAATCAGCCCCAGCATTTT. As protein: CASTHNSNQPQHF. The full variable domain, its missing parts supplied by reference TRBV28 and TRBJ1-5, is DVKVTQSSRYLVKRTGEKVFLECVQDMDHENMFWYRQDPGLGLRLIYFSYDVKMKEKGDIPEGYSVSREKKERFSLILESASTNQTSMYLCASTHNSNQPQHFGDGTRLSIL.

The chain recombines TRBV18 with TRBJ2-5; D is possibly TRBD1 (5 bases). V gave up 5 bases and J gave up 5 bases, with 9 bases separating them. This CDR3 spans 12 amino acids. Per germline, CDR1 KGHSH and CDR2 LQKENI. CDR3 DNA sequence: TGTGCCAGCTCAAAACAGGAGGAGACCCAGTACTTC. Translated, it gives CASSKQEETQYF.

The chain has TRBV6-5 and TRBJ2-7; TRBD2 is a possible D gene (6 bases). CDR3 length equals 14 residues. Germline-derived CDR1 and CDR2 are MNHEY and SVGAGI. With 6 bases removed from V and 7 bases from J, the gap between germline ends came to 19 bases. The CDR3 sequence is CASRREGLAGEQYF. CDR3 coding DNA: TGTGCCAGCAGGAGGGAAGGGCTCGCGGGAGAGCAGTACTTC.

The chain is built from TRBV4-3 and TRBJ1-6; D is undetermined. The CDR3 extends over 15 amino acids. Germline V gene sequence: CDR1 LGHNA, CDR2 YSLEER. V lost 1 base and J 7 bases, leaving 11 bases between the germline ends. The CDR3 region is CASSQGGRLNSPLHF. CDR3 DNA sequence: TGCGCCAGCAGCCAAGGAGGGCGTCTAAATTCACCCCTCCACTTT.

The V and J genes are TRBV7-2 and TRBJ1-2, with D possibly being TRBD1 (5 bases). Trimming pared 2 bases from V and 1 base from J, leaving 20 bases between. This CDR3 contains 18 residues. In germline, CDR1 is SGHTA, CDR2 FQGNSA. The CDR3 spells CASSLSLGALTDNYGYTF. The CDR3 region has the DNA TGTGCCAGCAGCTTATCCCTAGGGGCGTTAACAGATAACTATGGCTACACCTTC.

This clone has only a few counts. The gene calls are TRBV6-6 and TRBJ1-1; a weak D match, TRBD1 (5 bases). The CDR3 runs to 13 residues. Germline V gene sequence: CDR1 MNHNY, CDR2 SVGAGI (reference sequence). Trimming removed 10 bases from V and 0 bases from J, with 12 bases in between. The DNA for the CDR3 is TGTGCCACGGGGGATAGGTTGAACACTGAAGCTTTCTTT. Its translation: CATGDRLNTEAFF.

This clone has only a few counts. V gene TRBV29-1 combines with J gene TRBJ1-4, with D perhaps TRBD1 (5 bases). This CDR3 has 12 residues. V lost 0 bases to trimming and J lost 8 bases, with 7 bases between them. The V gene's germline CDR1 is SQVTM and CDR2 ANQGSEA. The CDR3 spells CSVEDHREKLFF. CDR3 sequence (DNA): TGCAGCGTTGAAGATCACAGGGAAAAACTGTTTTTT.

This clone has only a few counts. DNA of the CDR3: TGTGCCAGCAGCCCTTCGAACTACCAAGAGACCCAGTACTTC. Translation: CASSPSNYQETQYF. This chain links TRBV9 with TRBJ2-5; D is undetermined. Trimming pared 4 bases from V and 0 bases from J, leaving 10 bases between. CDR3 size: 14 residues. Germline V CDR1 and CDR2: SGDLS, YYNGEE.

This sequence joins TRBV7-3 and TRBJ1-1; tentative D call: TRBD1 (5 bases). Germline lookup yields CDR1 SGHTA and CDR2 FQGTGA. The CDR3 spans 13 residues. The V gene lost 3 bases and the J gene lost 6 bases, with 11 bases spanning the gap. The CDR3, as DNA: TGTGCCAGCAGCTTTGGGGGGGACGCTGAAGCTTTCTTT. Protein sequence: CASSFGGDAEAFF.

The gene calls are TRBV5-6 and TRBJ2-2; no clear D gene. This CDR3 has 11 residues. Deletions cut 2 bases from V and 6 bases from J, with 2 bases between. The germline CDR1 and CDR2 sequences are SGHDT and YYEEEE. CDR3 nucleotide sequence: TGTGCCAGCAGCTTTGCCGGGGAGCTGTTTTTT. It translates to CASSFAGELFF. The full variable domain, with the rest looked up from reference TRBV5-6 and TRBJ2-2, is DAGVTQSPTHLIKTRGQQVTLRCSPKSGHDTVSWYQQALGQGPQFIFQYYEEEERQRGNFPDRFSGHQFPNYSSELNVNALLLGDSALYLCASSFAGELFFGEGSRLTVL.

This chain connects TRBV5-1 to TRBJ1-2, with 7 nucleotides matching TRBD1. This CDR3 region has 14 residues. V trimming: 4 bases; J trimming: 6 bases; junction bases outside the gene matches: 9. The germline V gene has CDR1 SGHRS and CDR2 YFSETQ. Here the CDR3 reads CASSPRQGADGYTF. DNA of the CDR3: TGCGCCAGCAGCCCGCGACAGGGAGCGGATGGCTACACCTTC.

This clone was found a few times. The chain couples TRBV27 to TRBJ1-6; 8 nucleotides line up with TRBD1. The CDR3 is 16 residues long. CDR1 is MNHEY, CDR2 SMNVEV, per germline (reference sequence). The V and J ends lost 5 bases and 6 bases, in that order; junction bases with no gene match: 9. The CDR3 sequence is CASSPRKQGVNSPLHF. CDR3 DNA: TGTGCCAGCAGTCCTCGGAAACAGGGGGTTAATTCACCCCTCCACTTT.

The CDR3, as DNA: TGTGCCAGCTCACCCGGGACAGTCGATGGCTACACCTTC. This sequence encodes CASSPGTVDGYTF. V is TRBV18 and J is TRBJ1-2, with TRBD1 matching over 7 bases. The CDR3 loop spans 13 amino acids. Germline CDR1 is KGHSH and CDR2 is LQKENI. V was pared by 3 bases and J by 6 bases, with 4 bases of the junction left unmatched.